This T cell receptor (beta chain) was sequenced in a study of T cells in Graves' hyperthyroidism and ophthalmopathy. Researchers amplified the TCR beta CDR3 regions from RNA transcripts. First-round RT-PCR with HTBI primers amplified the TCR CDR3 region. TCRdb re-analysed the multiplex PCR reads in MiXCR, keeping a single row per CDR3 protein. Seen here are a few hundred thousand distinct CDR3 sequences, 15% to 19% observed once, and the top ten hold 14%. Patients having uncontrolled infection, another autoimmune disease, pregnancy or lactation were not included. This clonotype was counted many times. The clonotype was recovered from a woman between 18 and 29 years old with Graves' hyperthyroidism. Sequencing used blood.

The CDR3: CASSQVVQAYEQYF. As DNA, the CDR3 is TGCGCCAGCAGCCAAGTTGTACAGGCCTACGAGCAGTACTTC. The chain links TRBV4-3 to TRBJ2-7, with a weak D call TRBD1 (5 bases). This CDR3 is 14 amino acids long. Germline CDR1 LGHNA, CDR2 YSLEER. With 1 base removed from V and 2 bases from J, the gap between germline ends came to 9 bases.